The rows below give T cell receptor beta chains drawn from one sample of a study of cytomegalovirus exposure and HLA in healthy donors. Assay used: immunoSEQ multiplex PCR; TCRdb lists only in-frame clones, some missing. The table includes about 160,000 clones, over 80% detected once. The sequencing sample was made of PBMCs. The receptors stem from a human donor in good health. Both conserved end residues are part of each CDR3. D genes are given only for firm matches. Clone size is given for some rows only: seen once, a few or many times, or a class if the clone is expanded.

CDR3 | DNA | V | D | size | J
CASSEQGHQPQHF | TGTGCCAGCAGTGAACAGGGGCACCAGCCCCAGCATTTT | TRBV2 | . | . | TRBJ1-5
CASIGSGSYEQYF | TGTGCCAGCATAGGCAGCGGCTCCTACGAGCAGTACTTC | TRBV2 | . | . | TRBJ2-7
CASSLTGSKYNEQFF | TGTGCCAGCAGCTTAACGGGGAGCAAATACAATGAGCAGTTCTTC | TRBV7-6 | . | . | TRBJ2-1
CASSLRTGQTGELFF | TGTGCCAGCAGCTTAAGGACAGGGCAAACCGGGGAGCTGTTTTTT | TRBV7-8 | TRBD1 | few | TRBJ2-2
CASSDDREGSYEQYF | TGTGCCAGTAGCGACGACAGGGAAGGATCCTACGAGCAGTACTTC | TRBV19 | TRBD1 | . | TRBJ2-7
CASSLFSGGFSTDTQYF | TGTGCCAGCAGCTTGTTCAGCGGGGGATTTAGCACAGATACGCAGTATTTT | TRBV5-4 | TRBD2 | . | TRBJ2-3
CASSLGTPNQPQHF | TGTGCCAGCAGCCTAGGGACACCAAATCAGCCCCAGCATTTT | TRBV5-8 | . | . | TRBJ1-5
CASSTGTGGGKLFF | TGTGCCAGCAGTACCGGGACAGGGGGCGGAAAACTGTTTTTT | TRBV27 | TRBD1 | . | TRBJ1-4
CASSQGGRIGNQPQHF | TGCGCCAGCAGCCAGGGGGGGCGAATAGGCAATCAGCCCCAGCATTTT | TRBV4-1 | . | once | TRBJ1-5
CASSPQDWSYEQYF | TGTGCCAGCAGCCCTCAGGATTGGTCCTACGAGCAGTACTTC | TRBV7-2 | . | . | TRBJ2-7
CASSETGSTDTQYF | TGTGCCAGTTCTGAGACAGGGAGCACAGATACGCAGTATTTT | TRBV25-1 | TRBD1 | . | TRBJ2-3
CASSSAFDTEAFF | TGTGCCAGCAGTTCCGCGTTCGACACTGAAGCTTTCTTT | TRBV6-5 | . | . | TRBJ1-1